This TCR beta chain was documented in a study of OX40 agonist ivuxolimab in advanced cancers. Notes on the study in general: People who partly responded at 0.1-3.0 mg/kg had some of the least clonal expansion seen. Among T cells, CD8+ cells averaged more expanded clones than CD4+ cells. Undetermined was the antigen specificity of the expanded peripheral T cells. Some of the nonresponding patients also showed low levels of normalized T-cell clonal expansion.

Clones were read by immunoSEQ multiplex PCR, and TCRdb kept only the in-frame ones, dropping some. The repertoire holds about 90,000 clones, with approximately 90% as singletons. Concerning this clone itself: What it binds is unknown.

The sequencing here drew on CD4+ or CD8+ T cells sorted from blood, taken in a trial of the OX40 agonist ivuxolimab. This receptor was identified in an adult with an advanced solid tumor such as melanoma, head and neck, liver or kidney cancer.

CDR3 sequence (DNA): TGTGCCATCAGTGACCCAACTGGGACAGGGGGAGATACGCAGTATTTT. Protein sequence: CAISDPTGTGGDTQYF. This rearrangement joins TRBV10-3 to TRBJ2-3, with 11 bases aligning to TRBD1. Per germline, CDR1 ENHRY and CDR2 SYGVKD. Unmatched junction bases numbered 7, after V lost 3 bases and J lost 5 bases. The CDR3 is 16 residues long.